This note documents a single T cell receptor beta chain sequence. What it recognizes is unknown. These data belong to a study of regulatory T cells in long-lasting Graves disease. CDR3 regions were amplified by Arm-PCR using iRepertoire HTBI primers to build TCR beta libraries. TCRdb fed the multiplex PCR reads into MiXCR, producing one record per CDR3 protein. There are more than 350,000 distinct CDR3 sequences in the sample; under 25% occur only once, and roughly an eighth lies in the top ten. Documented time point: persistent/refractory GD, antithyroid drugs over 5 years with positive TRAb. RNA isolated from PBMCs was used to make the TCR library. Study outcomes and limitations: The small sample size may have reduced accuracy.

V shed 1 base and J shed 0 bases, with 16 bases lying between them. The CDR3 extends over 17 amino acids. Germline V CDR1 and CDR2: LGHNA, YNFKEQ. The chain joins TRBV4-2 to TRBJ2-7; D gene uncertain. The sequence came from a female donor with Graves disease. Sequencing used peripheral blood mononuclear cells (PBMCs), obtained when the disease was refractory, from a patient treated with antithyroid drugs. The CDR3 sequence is CASSQVDDAATSYEQYF. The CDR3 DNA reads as TGTGCCAGCAGCCAAGTCGATGACGCAGCCACCTCCTACGAGCAGTACTTC.